Below are 21 T cell receptor beta chains sequenced from a single sample in a study of blood T cells in healthy people across ages. Primed by a sample-barcoded 5' primer and a J-beta primer mix, a second PCR proceeded for 7 to 11 cycles. MiXCR, run by TCRdb on the 5' RACE reads, gives a single entry per CDR3 protein. The sample holds about 1.6 million distinct CDR3 sequences; 30% to 40% are singletons and the top ten take around 11%. Source material: blood. These TCRs come from a woman between 25 and 40 years old in good health.

V is TRBV27 and J is TRBJ2-1; 16 nucleotides line up with TRBD2. The CDR3 is 19 residues long. V shed 4 bases and J 8 bases; nucleotides not matched to a gene: 14. Germline CDR1 MNHEY, CDR2 SMNVEV (reference sequence). CDR3 protein: CASSSGTGTSGRAADEQFF. In nucleotides, the CDR3 is TGTGCCAGCAGTTCCGGCACCGGGACTAGCGGGAGGGCCGCGGATGAGCAGTTCTTC.

The V call is TRBV28, the J call TRBJ2-2; D possibly matches TRBD1 or TRBD2 (6 bases each). Trimming left V 2 bases short and J 2 bases short, with 15 bases between. Germline loops: CDR1 MDHEN, CDR2 SYDVKM. This CDR3 has 17 amino acids. In DNA, the CDR3 is TGTGCCAGCAGTTTACCGGGGGCGCTTGGAAACACCGGGGAGCTGTTTTTT. Amino acid sequence: CASSLPGALGNTGELFF. Filled out from reference TRBV28 and TRBJ2-2, the complete variable domain reads DVKVTQSSRYLVKRTGEKVFLECVQDMDHENMFWYRQDPGLGLRLIYFSYDVKMKEKGDIPEGYSVSREKKERFSLILESASTNQTSMYLCASSLPGALGNTGELFFGEGSRLTVL.

The sample holds a few counts of this clonotype. V gene TRBV20-1 combines with J gene TRBJ2-3; D uncertain. V dropped 4 bases and J dropped 3 bases, with 14 bases sitting between them. The length of the CDR3 is 14 residues. Germline values: CDR1 DFQATT, CDR2 SNEGSKA (reference sequence). CDR3 sequence (DNA): TGCAGTGCTATCAGTTCCGCCCGGACAGATACGCAGTATTTT. Protein: CSAISSARTDTQYF.

This clonotype turned up a few times. The rearrangement uses TRBV10-3 and TRBJ2-7; a weak D match, TRBD1 (6 bases). In germline, CDR1 is ENHRY, CDR2 SYGVKD. The V and J ends lost 3 bases and 4 bases respectively, with 10 bases between them. The CDR3 has 13 residues. The CDR3 here is CAISDRGGYEQYF. The DNA for the CDR3 is TGTGCCATCAGTGACAGGGGCGGGTACGAGCAGTACTTC.

Comment on this clonotype: Mismatch with germline at one junction end may stem from a read error. The rearrangement uses TRBV6-5 and TRBJ2-1; possible D gene TRBD2, 5 bases. Germline loops: CDR1 MNHEY, CDR2 SVGAGI. CDR3 length: 15 residues. The CDR3 DNA follows: TGTGCCAGCAGTTACTCGGGAGATTCATACAATGAACAGTTCTTC. Translation: CASSYSGDSYNEQFF.

This clonotype came up many times. The V and J genes are TRBV29-1 and TRBJ2-7, with D uncertain. The germline V and J ends were trimmed by 4 bases and 1 base, with 11 bases remaining between them. Germline CDR1 SQVTM, CDR2 ANQGSEA. The CDR3 runs to 13 residues. CDR3 sequence (DNA): TGCAGCGTTGCTATGATGCAATCCTACGAGCAGTACTTC. This sequence encodes CSVAMMQSYEQYF.

This clonotype turned up a few times. One junction end does not reproduce the germline sequence, and a read error may be involved. The chain carries TRBV20-1 and TRBJ2-1; D may be TRBD2 (6 bases). The CDR3 contains 15 residues. Germline CDR1 reads DFQATT; CDR2 reads SNEGSKA (reference sequence). CDR3 protein: CSALPRTKQRGERFF. The CDR3 DNA follows: TGCAGTGCATTGCCGAGGACTAAACAACGTGGGGAGCGGTTCTTC.

The chain is built from TRBV5-1 and TRBJ1-2, with a tentative D call TRBD1 (6 bases). The V gene lost 4 bases and the J gene lost 6 bases, with 13 bases spanning the gap. Germline V CDR1 and CDR2: SGHRS, YFSETQ. The CDR3 totals 13 residues. The DNA of the CDR3 is TGCGCCAGCAGCCAACAGGGTAGGGATGGCTACACCTTC. Its protein is CASSQQGRDGYTF.

This clonotype has a handful of counts. The rearrangement links TRBV15 to TRBJ2-7; 8 bases map to TRBD1. This CDR3 is 14 amino acids long. With V trimmed by 4 bases and J by 5 bases, 7 bases remained unmatched. CDR1 and CDR2 (germline): LNHNV, YYDKDF (reference sequence). The CDR3 DNA sequence: TGTGCCACCAGCAAGGACAGGGAAGGGGACGAGCAGTACTTC. Translating it yields CATSKDREGDEQYF.

This clonotype was observed a handful of times. The genes are TRBV5-1 and TRBJ2-3, with 10 positions matching TRBD2. CDR3 size: 17 residues. Germline trimming cut 4 bases from V and 0 bases from J; bases unmatched to any gene: 8. Looked up from germline, CDR1 is SGHRS and CDR2 is YFSETQ. Here the CDR3 DNA reads TGCGCCAGCAGCGGTTTAGCGGGAGGTTCTAGCACAGATACGCAGTATTTT. Translated, it gives CASSGLAGGSSTDTQYF.

This clonotype was detected only a few times. The J gene is TRBJ2-3, the V gene TRBV7-2; D may be TRBD2 (6 bases). The germline V and J ends were trimmed by 0 bases and 6 bases, with 13 bases remaining between them. Germline V gene data show CDR1 as SGHTA and CDR2 as FQGNSA. The CDR3 has 15 residues. In nucleotides, the CDR3 is TGTGCCAGCAGCTTAGCGGCCCGGGGGTCGGATACGCAGTATTTT. It is translated as CASSLAARGSDTQYF. Full variable domain (rest looked up from reference TRBV7-2 and TRBJ2-3): GAGVSQSPSNKVTEKGKDVELRCDPISGHTALYWYRQSLGQGLEFLIYFQGNSAPDKSGLPSDRFSAERTGGSVSTLTIQRTQQEDSAVYLCASSLAARGSDTQYFGPGTRLTVL.

This clonotype came up a few times. V and J are TRBV20-1 and TRBJ2-1, with TRBD2 matching over 13 bases. Per the germline V gene, CDR1 is DFQATT and CDR2 is SNEGSKA (reference sequence). V shed 7 bases and J 2 bases; nucleotides not matched to a gene: 8. The CDR3 is 16 amino acids. CDR3: CSGPSGTSGTYNEQFF. The CDR3, as DNA: TGCAGTGGCCCGTCCGGGACTAGCGGGACCTACAATGAGCAGTTCTTC.

The chain links TRBV9 to TRBJ2-5, with 8 bases fitting TRBD1. The end of the DNA fits TRBJ2-7 better, so the J call may be wrong. This CDR3 is 13 amino acids long. Per the germline V gene, CDR1 is SGDLS and CDR2 is YYNGEE. The CDR3 nucleotides read TGTGCCAGCAGCACTCCGGACAGGGACGAGCAGTACTTC. This encodes CASSTPDRDEQYF.

This clonotype was recorded a few times. The chain couples TRBV4-1 to TRBJ2-7, with D possibly matching TRBD2 (6 bases). This CDR3 contains 15 residues. Germline lookup yields CDR1 MGHRA and CDR2 YSYEKL. The V gene lost 1 base and the J gene lost 2 bases, with 12 bases spanning the gap. CDR3 region: CASSQVGTVPYEQYF. DNA of the CDR3: TGCGCCAGCAGCCAAGTTGGGACTGTACCCTACGAGCAGTACTTC.

The V and J genes are TRBV20-1 and TRBJ2-3; D gene ambiguous. Germline CDR1 and CDR2: DFQATT and SNEGSKA (reference sequence). The length of the CDR3 is 13 residues. V lost 5 bases and J lost 3, with 12 bases in between. This CDR3 is CSAQGSGTDTQYF. In DNA form, the CDR3 reads TGCAGTGCTCAAGGTTCGGGTACAGATACGCAGTATTTT.

There are many counts of this clonotype. The chain combines TRBV7-8 with TRBJ2-3; D gene ambiguous. The CDR3 runs 12 residues. Deletions cut 1 base from V and 14 bases from J, with 13 bases between. Germline CDR1 SGHVS, CDR2 FQNEAQ. The CDR3 spells CASSLVPSDRYF. The CDR3 DNA sequence: TGTGCCAGCAGCTTAGTACCTTCCGATCGGTATTTT.

This clonotype showed up many times. One end of the junction is discordant with germline, which a read error may explain. This rearrangement joins TRBV5-1 to TRBJ2-7, with D maybe TRBD2 (7 bases). From germline, CDR1 is SGHRS and CDR2 YFSETQ. This CDR3 contains 15 residues. This CDR3 reads CASSLEGGGGYEQYF. In DNA form, the CDR3 reads TGTGCCAGCAGTTTAGAGGGGGGGGGCGGCTACGAGCAGTACTTC. Full variable domain (remainder filled in from reference TRBV5-1 and TRBJ2-7): KAGVTQTPRYLIKTRGQQVTLSCSPISGHRSVSWYQQTPGQGLQFLFEYFSETQRNKGNFPGRFSGRQFSNSRSEMNVSTLELGDSALYLCASSLEGGGGYEQYFGPGTRLTVT.

This clonotype was observed at least ten times. The genes are TRBV27 and TRBJ1-2; 7 positions agree with TRBD1. V trimming: 6 bases; J trimming: 8 bases; junction bases outside the gene matches: 9. CDR3 length: 13 amino acids. The germline CDR1 and CDR2 sequences are MNHEY and SMNVEV (reference sequence). In nucleotides, the CDR3 is TGTGCCAGCAGGGGGGGACAGCCGGGAGGCTACACCTTC. Protein: CASRGGQPGGYTF.

This clonotype was detected only a few times. V and J are TRBV13 and TRBJ1-1; maybe TRBD1 (5 bases). CDR1 PRHDT and CDR2 FYEKMQ come from the germline V gene (reference sequence). V was shortened by 3 bases and J by 1 base, with 12 bases between the two germline ends. The CDR3 contains 15 residues. In DNA, the CDR3 is TGTGCCAGCAGCTTCCCCCTACAGGAGAACACTGAAGCTTTCTTT. This sequence encodes CASSFPLQENTEAFF. Full variable domain (outside the CDR3, taken from reference TRBV13 and TRBJ1-1): AAGVIQSPRHLIKEKRETATLKCYPIPRHDTVYWYQQGPGQDPQFLISFYEKMQSDKGSIPDRFSAQQFSDYHSELNMSSLELGDSALYFCASSFPLQENTEAFFGQGTRLTVV.

About this clonotype itself: A read error may account for a junction end that differs from germline. This chain connects TRBV18 to TRBJ2-5, with D possibly TRBD1 on 5 matching bases. The CDR3 extends over 15 amino acids. From germline, CDR1 is KGHSH and CDR2 LQKENI. CDR3 sequence reads: CASPPQRDSTGEQYF. The CDR3 nucleotides are TGTGCCAGCCCACCACAACGAGACAGTACGGGTGAGCAGTACTTC. Complete variable domain (other parts from reference TRBV18 and TRBJ2-5): NAGVMQNPRHLVRRRGQEARLRCSPMKGHSHVYWYRQLPEEGLKFMVYLQKENIIDESGMPKERFSAEFPKEGPSILRIQQVVRGDSAAYFCASPPQRDSTGEQYFGPGTRLLVL.

This chain uses TRBV7-9 with TRBJ1-1, with a possible D match to TRBD1 (6 bases). Per germline, CDR1 SEHNR and CDR2 FQNEAQ (reference sequence). Trimming shortened V by 6 bases and J by 7 bases, and 15 bases separated the two germline ends. CDR3 length: 13 residues. The DNA for the CDR3 is TGTGCCAGCAGGAGCAGAGGACAGCGTGAAGCTTTCTTT. It codes for CASRSRGQREAFF.